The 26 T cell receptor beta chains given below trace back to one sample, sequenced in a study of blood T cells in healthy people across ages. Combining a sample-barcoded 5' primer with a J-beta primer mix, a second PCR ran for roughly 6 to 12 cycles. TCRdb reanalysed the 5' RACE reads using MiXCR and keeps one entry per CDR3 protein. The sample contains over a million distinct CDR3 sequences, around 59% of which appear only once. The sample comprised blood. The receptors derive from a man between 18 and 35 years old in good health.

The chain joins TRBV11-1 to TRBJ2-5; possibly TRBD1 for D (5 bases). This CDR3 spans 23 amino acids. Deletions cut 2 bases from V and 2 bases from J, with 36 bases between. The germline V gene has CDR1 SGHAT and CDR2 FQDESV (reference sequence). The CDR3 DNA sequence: TGTGCCAGCAGCTTATTTGAAGCAGGGTGGTTCTCACCACAAGGGGATCTGCAAGAGACCCAGTACTTC. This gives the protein CASSLFEAGWFSPQGDLQETQYF.

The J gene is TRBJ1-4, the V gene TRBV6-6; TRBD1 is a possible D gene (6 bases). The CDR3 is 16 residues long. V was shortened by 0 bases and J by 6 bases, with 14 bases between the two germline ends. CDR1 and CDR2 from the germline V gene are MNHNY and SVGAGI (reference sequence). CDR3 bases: TGTGCCAGCAGTTACTCTAACGGGGGCGCCCATGAAAAACTGTTTTTT. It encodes CASSYSNGGAHEKLFF.

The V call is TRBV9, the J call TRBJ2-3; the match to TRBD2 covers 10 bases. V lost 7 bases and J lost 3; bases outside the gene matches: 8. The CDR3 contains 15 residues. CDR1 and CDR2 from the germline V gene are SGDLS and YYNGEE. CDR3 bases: TGTGCCAGCGGCTTAGCGGGAGGTACGACAGATACGCAGTATTTT. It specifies CASGLAGGTTDTQYF.

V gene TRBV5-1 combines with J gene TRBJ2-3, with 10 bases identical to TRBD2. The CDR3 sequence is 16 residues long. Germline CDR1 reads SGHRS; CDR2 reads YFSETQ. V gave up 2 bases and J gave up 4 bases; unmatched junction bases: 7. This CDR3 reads CASSLLAGSVADTQYF. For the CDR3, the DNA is TGCGCCAGCAGCTTACTAGCGGGATCGGTCGCAGATACGCAGTATTTT.

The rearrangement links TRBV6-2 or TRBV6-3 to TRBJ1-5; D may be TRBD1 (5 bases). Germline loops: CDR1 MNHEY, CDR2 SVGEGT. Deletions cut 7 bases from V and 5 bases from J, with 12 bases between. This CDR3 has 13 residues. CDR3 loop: CASKAGRDQPQHF. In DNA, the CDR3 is TGTGCCAGCAAGGCAGGGAGGGATCAGCCCCAGCATTTT.

Here the CDR3 reads CASSARGTETQYF. The CDR3 nucleotides are TGTGCCAGCAGTGCCCGAGGGACGGAGACCCAGTACTTC. The chain recombines TRBV3-1 with TRBJ2-7; D is possibly TRBD1 or TRBD2 (5 bases each). The tail of the sequence fits TRBJ2-5 better, so the J call may be wrong. Germline CDR1 and CDR2: LGHDT and YNNKEL (reference sequence). The CDR3 sequence is 13 residues long.

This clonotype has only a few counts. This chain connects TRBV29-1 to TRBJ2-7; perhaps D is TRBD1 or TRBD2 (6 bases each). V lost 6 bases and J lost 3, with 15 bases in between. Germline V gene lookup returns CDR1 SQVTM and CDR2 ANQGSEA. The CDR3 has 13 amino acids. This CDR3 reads CSVAGHPGYEQYF. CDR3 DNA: TGCAGCGTGGCGGGACACCCAGGCTACGAGCAGTACTTC.

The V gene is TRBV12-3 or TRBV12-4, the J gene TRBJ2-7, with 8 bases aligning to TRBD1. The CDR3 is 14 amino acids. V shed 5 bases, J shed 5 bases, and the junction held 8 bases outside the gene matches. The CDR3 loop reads CASSRRQGIDEQYF. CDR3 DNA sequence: TGTGCCAGCAGTAGACGACAGGGGATCGACGAGCAGTACTTC.

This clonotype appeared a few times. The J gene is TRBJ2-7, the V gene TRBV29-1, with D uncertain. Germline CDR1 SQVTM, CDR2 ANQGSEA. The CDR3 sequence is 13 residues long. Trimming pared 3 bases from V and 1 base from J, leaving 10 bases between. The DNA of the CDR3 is TGCAGCGTTGAGGAAGGAGAGTCCTACGAGCAGTACTTC. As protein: CSVEEGESYEQYF.

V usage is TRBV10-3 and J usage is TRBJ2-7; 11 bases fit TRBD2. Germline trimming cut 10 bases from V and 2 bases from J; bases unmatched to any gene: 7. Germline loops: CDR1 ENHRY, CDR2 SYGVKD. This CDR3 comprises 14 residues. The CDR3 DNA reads TGTGCCAGCCGACTAGCGGGACTTACCTACGAGCAGTACTTC. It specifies CASRLAGLTYEQYF.

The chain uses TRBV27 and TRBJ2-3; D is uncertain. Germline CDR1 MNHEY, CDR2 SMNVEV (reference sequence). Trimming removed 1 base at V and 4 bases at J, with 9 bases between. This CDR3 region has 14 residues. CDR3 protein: CASSLYRSADTQYF. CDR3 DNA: TGTGCCAGCAGTTTATACCGGAGCGCAGATACGCAGTATTTT.

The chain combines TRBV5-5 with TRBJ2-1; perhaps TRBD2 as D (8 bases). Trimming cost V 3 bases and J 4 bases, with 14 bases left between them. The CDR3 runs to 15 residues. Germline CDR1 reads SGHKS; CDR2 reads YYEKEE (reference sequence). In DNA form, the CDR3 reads TGTGCCAGCAGCTCGGGAGGGGGCATTTACAATGAGCAGTTCTTC. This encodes CASSSGGGIYNEQFF. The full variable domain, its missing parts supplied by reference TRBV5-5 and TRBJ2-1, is DAGVTQSPTHLIKTRGQQVTLRCSPISGHKSVSWYQQVLGQGPQFIFQYYEKEERGRGNFPDRFSARQFPNYSSELNVNALLLGDSALYLCASSSGGGIYNEQFFGPGTRLTVL.

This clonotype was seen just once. CDR3 DNA sequence: TGTGCCAGCGGCAGTGACGGGACAGAAGCTTTCTTT. It codes for CASGSDGTEAFF. This chain uses TRBV13 with TRBJ1-1; possible D gene TRBD1, 6 bases. The CDR3 totals 12 residues. The V and J ends lost 8 bases and 8 bases respectively, with 15 bases between them. CDR1 and CDR2 (germline): PRHDT, FYEKMQ (reference sequence).

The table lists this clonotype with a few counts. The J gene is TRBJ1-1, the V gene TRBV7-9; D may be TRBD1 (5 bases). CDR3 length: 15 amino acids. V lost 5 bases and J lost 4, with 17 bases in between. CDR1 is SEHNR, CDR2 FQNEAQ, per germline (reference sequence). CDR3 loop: CASSEGRSLGTEAFF. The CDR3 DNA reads TGTGCCAGCAGCGAGGGACGAAGTCTGGGCACTGAAGCTTTCTTT.

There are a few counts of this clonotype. The CDR3 loop is CSVVIDHYRDRGLAYEQYF. The DNA of the CDR3 is TGCAGCGTTGTGATCGACCATTACCGGGACAGGGGGCTTGCCTACGAGCAGTACTTC. The chain couples TRBV29-1 to TRBJ2-7; 12 nucleotides agree with TRBD1. The CDR3 loop spans 19 amino acids. The V segment lost 4 bases and the J segment 2 bases; nucleotides outside the gene matches: 18. Germline V gives CDR1 SQVTM, CDR2 ANQGSEA.

The CDR3 is CSARVSGRLNEQFF. Written as DNA, the CDR3 is TGCAGTGCTAGAGTTAGCGGGAGATTAAATGAGCAGTTCTTC. This chain joins TRBV20-1 and TRBJ2-1, with TRBD2 identical over 9 bases. The CDR3 is 14 amino acids. Germline CDR1 reads DFQATT; CDR2 reads SNEGSKA (reference sequence). The V and J ends lost 1 base and 7 bases, in that order; junction bases with no gene match: 5.

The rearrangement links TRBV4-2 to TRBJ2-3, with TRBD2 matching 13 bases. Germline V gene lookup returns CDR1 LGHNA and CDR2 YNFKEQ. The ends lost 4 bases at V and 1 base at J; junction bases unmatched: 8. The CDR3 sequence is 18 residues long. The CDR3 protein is CASSLGLAGYDGTDTQYF. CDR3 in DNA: TGTGCCAGCAGCCTGGGACTAGCGGGATATGATGGCACAGATACGCAGTATTTT.

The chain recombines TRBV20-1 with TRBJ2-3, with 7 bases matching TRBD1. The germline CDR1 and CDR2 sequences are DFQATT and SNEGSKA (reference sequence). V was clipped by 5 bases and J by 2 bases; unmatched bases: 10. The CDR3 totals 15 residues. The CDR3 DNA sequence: TGCAGTGCTTGGTGGCGGACAGGCGACACAGATACGCAGTATTTT. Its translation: CSAWWRTGDTDTQYF.

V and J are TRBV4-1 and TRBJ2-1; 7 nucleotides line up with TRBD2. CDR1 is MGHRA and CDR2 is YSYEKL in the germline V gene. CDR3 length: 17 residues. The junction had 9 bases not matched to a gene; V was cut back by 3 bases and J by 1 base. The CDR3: CASSHPAASGSYNEQFF. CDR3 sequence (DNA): TGCGCCAGCAGCCATCCCGCGGCTAGCGGATCCTACAATGAGCAGTTCTTC.

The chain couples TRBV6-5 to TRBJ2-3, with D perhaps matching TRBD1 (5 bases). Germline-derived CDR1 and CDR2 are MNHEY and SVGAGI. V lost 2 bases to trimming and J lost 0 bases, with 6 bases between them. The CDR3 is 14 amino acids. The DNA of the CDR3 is TGTGCCAGCAGTTACGGGGCCAGCACAGATACGCAGTATTTT. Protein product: CASSYGASTDTQYF.

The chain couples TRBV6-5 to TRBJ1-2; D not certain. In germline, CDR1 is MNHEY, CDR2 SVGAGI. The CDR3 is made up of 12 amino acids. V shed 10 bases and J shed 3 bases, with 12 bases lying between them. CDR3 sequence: CATRETYYGYTF. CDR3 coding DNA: TGTGCCACCCGGGAAACCTACTATGGCTACACCTTC.

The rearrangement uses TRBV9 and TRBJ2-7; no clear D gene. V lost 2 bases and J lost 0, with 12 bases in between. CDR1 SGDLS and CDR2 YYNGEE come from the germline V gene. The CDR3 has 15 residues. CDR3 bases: TGTGCCAGCAGCGTGGGTATCCCAAGCTCCTACGAGCAGTACTTC. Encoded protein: CASSVGIPSSYEQYF.

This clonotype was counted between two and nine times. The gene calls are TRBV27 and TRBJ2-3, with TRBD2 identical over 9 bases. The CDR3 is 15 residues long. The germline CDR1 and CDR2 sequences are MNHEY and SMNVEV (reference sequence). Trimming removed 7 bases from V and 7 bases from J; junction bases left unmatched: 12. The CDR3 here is CASKTLGLAPHTQYF. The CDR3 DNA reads TGTGCCAGCAAAACCCTGGGACTAGCTCCCCATACGCAGTATTTT.

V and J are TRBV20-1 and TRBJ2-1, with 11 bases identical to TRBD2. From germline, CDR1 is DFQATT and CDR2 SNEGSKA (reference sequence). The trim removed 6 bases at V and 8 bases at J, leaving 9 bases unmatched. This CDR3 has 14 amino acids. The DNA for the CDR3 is TGCAGTGCCCCCGGGACTAGCGGCGAGTATGAGCAGTTCTTC. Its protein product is CSAPGTSGEYEQFF.

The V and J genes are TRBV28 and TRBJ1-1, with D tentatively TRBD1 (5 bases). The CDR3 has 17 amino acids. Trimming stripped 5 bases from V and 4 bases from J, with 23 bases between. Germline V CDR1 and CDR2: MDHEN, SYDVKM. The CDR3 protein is CASSEDTLSTYGTEAFF. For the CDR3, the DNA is TGTGCCAGCAGTGAGGACACCCTTTCTACCTACGGCACTGAAGCTTTCTTT.

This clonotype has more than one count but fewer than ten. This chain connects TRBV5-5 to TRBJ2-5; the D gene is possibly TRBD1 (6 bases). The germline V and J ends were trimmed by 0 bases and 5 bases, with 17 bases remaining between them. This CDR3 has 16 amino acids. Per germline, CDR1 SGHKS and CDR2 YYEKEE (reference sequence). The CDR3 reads CASSLAGTLRSETQYF. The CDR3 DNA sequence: TGTGCCAGCAGCTTGGCCGGGACACTTCGGTCGGAGACCCAGTACTTC.